The next 25 T cell receptor beta chains were all read from a single sample in a study of T-cell reconstitution after alpha-beta-depleted transplantation in children (dated by TCRdb to the mid-2010s). Libraries were constructed by PCR. Sequenced using an Illumina HiSeq 2500. To normalize quantification of the TCRbeta repertoire, the TCR libraries were built with molecular barcoding that relied on unique molecular identifiers. In TCRdb, the public reads were trimmed at Q25 with fastp and aligned with MiXCR, with productive beta chains retained. CDR3 protein duplicates are merged, each entry listing the most common genes and DNA. This sample holds nearly 250,000 distinct CDR3 sequences; approximately 8.9% were observed only once. Nearly 6.5% of the sample goes to the ten largest clones. The sample's treatment or condition label, in plain terms: allogeneic hematopoietic cell transplantation with graft depleted of TCRalphabeta T cells and CD19 B cells.

The input for sequencing was PBMCs, mostly from graft donor cells, taken 180 days after TCRalphabeta/CD19-depleted stem cell transplant. The receptors derive from a male patient between 10 and 17 years old who had a stem cell transplant for acute lymphoblastic leukemia, so the T cells may come from the graft donor.

A word on this clonotype: A clone one base away is much larger, so this may be a read error. CDR3: CATSDTGVNEQFF. Here the CDR3 DNA reads TGTGCCACCAGTGATACAGGGGTCAATGAGCAGTTCTTC. The chain combines TRBV24-1 with TRBJ2-1; 7 positions agree with TRBD1. Germline assignment: CDR1 KGHDR and CDR2 SFDVKD. The V segment lost 3 bases and the J segment 6 bases; nucleotides outside the gene matches: 1. CDR3 length: 13 amino acids.

Comments on this clonotype: This may be a read error: a much more frequent sequence differs by one nucleotide. The chain links TRBV5-6 to TRBJ2-2; a possible D gene is TRBD2 (6 bases). Germline V lookup: CDR1 SGHDT, CDR2 YYEEEE. The CDR3 has 13 amino acids. Trimming left V 0 bases short and J 14 bases short, with 14 bases between. The CDR3 here is CASSLVGGADLFF. The CDR3 DNA follows: TGTGCCAGCAGCTTGGTGGGGGGAGCGGACCTGTTTTTT.

The table lists this clonotype with a few counts. The chain carries TRBV28 and TRBJ2-2; 14 nucleotides line up with TRBD2. Germline V lookup: CDR1 MDHEN, CDR2 SYDVKM. This CDR3 spans 16 amino acids. After removal of 5 bases from V and 4 bases from J, the junction contained 3 bases not matched to a gene. This CDR3 reads CASSLTSGRATGELFF. The DNA of the CDR3 is TGTGCCAGCAGTCTGACTAGCGGGAGGGCCACCGGGGAGCTGTTTTTT. Complete variable domain (other parts from reference TRBV28 and TRBJ2-2): DVKVTQSSRYLVKRTGEKVFLECVQDMDHENMFWYRQDPGLGLRLIYFSYDVKMKEKGDIPEGYSVSREKKERFSLILESASTNQTSMYLCASSLTSGRATGELFFGEGSRLTVL.

This clonotype came up many times. The chain combines TRBV19 with TRBJ2-3; D not certain. V was cut by 5 bases and J by 1 base, with 10 bases left in between. CDR3 length: 14 residues. In germline, CDR1 is LNHDA, CDR2 SQIVND (reference sequence). The CDR3 region has the DNA TGTGCCAGTAGTTCCTTGACCGGCACAGATACGCAGTATTTT. Its translation is CASSSLTGTDTQYF.

This clonotype was seen repeatedly, ten times or more. The chain links TRBV20-1 to TRBJ2-7; no clear D. This CDR3 comprises 13 residues. Looked up from germline, CDR1 is DFQATT and CDR2 is SNEGSKA (reference sequence). Trimming removed 3 bases from V and 2 bases from J, with 11 bases in between. This chain's CDR3 is CSASQWKTYEQYF. The CDR3 DNA follows: TGCAGTGCTAGTCAATGGAAGACCTACGAGCAGTACTTC.

This clonotype appeared many times. The V call is TRBV12-3 or TRBV12-4, the J call TRBJ1-1, with D possibly TRBD1 on 5 matching bases. The CDR3 sequence is 14 residues long. The V and J ends lost 5 bases and 1 base respectively, with 11 bases between them. CDR3 in DNA: TGTGCCAGCAGTCCCGGACACTCGAACACTGAAGCTTTCTTT. Its protein product is CASSPGHSNTEAFF.

This clonotype was observed many times. The gene calls are TRBV11-1 and TRBJ2-3; D is possibly TRBD1 or TRBD2 (5 bases each). Germline V gives CDR1 SGHAT, CDR2 FQDESV (reference sequence). This CDR3 region has 14 residues. Trimming shortened V by 6 bases and J by 2 bases, and 12 bases separated the two germline ends. The CDR3 DNA reads as TGTGCCAGCAGGCCGCGAGGGGTCACAGATACGCAGTATTTT. Protein product: CASRPRGVTDTQYF.

This clonotype has ten or more counts. Mismatch with germline at one junction end may stem from a read error. V is TRBV7-2 and J is TRBJ2-2; D is tentatively TRBD1 or TRBD2 (5 bases each). The length of the CDR3 is 17 residues. The germline gives CDR1 SGHTA, CDR2 FQGNSA. The CDR3: CASTLFRGSFNTGELFF. The CDR3 region has the DNA TGTGCCAGCACCTTATTCCGGGGCAGCTTTAACACCGGGGAGCTGTTTTTT.

This clonotype was seen many times. The chain links TRBV18 to TRBJ2-1, with 13 bases that match TRBD2. The CDR3 totals 17 residues. V gave up 0 bases and J gave up 6 bases; unmatched junction bases: 5. Germline V gene data show CDR1 as KGHSH and CDR2 as LQKENI. CDR3 protein: CASSPPNRLAGGNEQFF. CDR3 DNA: TGTGCCAGCTCACCACCCAATAGACTAGCGGGGGGCAATGAGCAGTTCTTC. The full variable domain, rest sourced from reference TRBV18 and TRBJ2-1, is NAGVMQNPRHLVRRRGQEARLRCSPMKGHSHVYWYRQLPEEGLKFMVYLQKENIIDESGMPKERFSAEFPKEGPSILRIQQVVRGDSAAYFCASSPPNRLAGGNEQFFGPGTRLTVL.

In this sample, this clonotype turned up many times. The rearrangement links TRBV20-1 to TRBJ2-7, with 10 positions matching TRBD1. The CDR3 is 15 amino acids. V was clipped by 0 bases and J by 6 bases; unmatched bases: 8. Germline V CDR1 and CDR2: DFQATT, SNEGSKA (reference sequence). The DNA for the CDR3 is TGCAGTGCTAGAGATCAGGGACAGGGGAACCGCGAGCAGTACTTC. This gives the protein CSARDQGQGNREQYF.

In this sample, this clonotype turned up many times. V usage is TRBV9 and J usage is TRBJ2-7; 7 positions match TRBD1. The V gene end was trimmed by 3 bases and the J gene end by 6 bases; junction bases not matched to a gene: 3. In germline, CDR1 is SGDLS, CDR2 YYNGEE. There are 12 residues in the CDR3. CDR3 in DNA: TGTGCCAGCAGCGCTACAGGGGTCGAGCAGTACTTC. Its translation is CASSATGVEQYF. The full variable domain, in which reference TRBV9 and TRBJ2-7 provide the parts outside the CDR3, is DSGVTQTPKHLITATGQRVTLRCSPRSGDLSVYWYQQSLDQGLQFLIQYYNGEERAKGNILERFSAQQFPDLHSELNLSSLELGDSALYFCASSATGVEQYFGPGTRLTVT.

This clonotype was recorded many times. This sequence joins TRBV20-1 and TRBJ2-3; the match to TRBD1 covers 10 bases. The CDR3 contains 16 residues. V lost 0 bases to trimming and J lost 10 bases; unmatched junction nucleotides: 13. Germline CDR1 and CDR2: DFQATT and SNEGSKA (reference sequence). CDR3 amino acids: CSARDVGQGITGAQYF. CDR3 DNA sequence: TGCAGTGCTAGAGACGTGGGACAGGGGATTACAGGGGCGCAGTATTTT.

This clonotype showed up many times. The chain uses TRBV2 and TRBJ2-7, with D uncertain. The CDR3 is 15 amino acids. The V gene lost 1 base and the J gene lost 1 base, with 11 bases spanning the gap. Germline V CDR1 and CDR2: SNHLY, FYNNEI. The CDR3 DNA follows: TGTGCCAGCAGTGAAGTGCCGGGCCAATCCTACGAGCAGTACTTC. Protein: CASSEVPGQSYEQYF.

This clonotype was found many times. The V and J genes are TRBV10-3 and TRBJ2-3; TRBD1 matches at 11 bases. The CDR3 contains 14 residues. The germline gives CDR1 ENHRY, CDR2 SYGVKD. J was trimmed by 4 bases and V by 9 bases; bases with no gene match: 6. The CDR3 DNA reads TGTGCCATTCTCCGGGACAGGGGGGCAGATACGCAGTATTTT. Residues: CAILRDRGADTQYF.

This clonotype showed up many times. This rearrangement joins TRBV10-2 to TRBJ1-3; no clear D. The ends were cut back, 2 bases at V and 13 bases at J, with 12 bases in the middle. This CDR3 spans 12 amino acids. The germline CDR1 and CDR2 sequences are WSHSY and SAAADI. CDR3 in DNA: TGCGCCAGCAGTGAGCAGGCGTCTAGAATATATTTT. As protein: CASSEQASRIYF.

This clonotype was detected ten times or more. The chain employs TRBV21-1 and TRBJ2-5; no DNA check was done on the table's D call, TRBD1. TRBV21-1 is a known pseudogene. CDR3 length: 13 amino acids. The CDR3 here is CASGQGGTETQYF. The CDR3, as DNA: TGTGCCAGCGGACAGGGGGGAACGGAGACCCAGTACTTC.

This clonotype has ten or more counts. At one end the junction does not follow the germline gene, possibly because of a read error. The chain couples TRBV7-7 to TRBJ2-5; maybe TRBD1 (5 bases). CDR1 SSHAT and CDR2 FNYEAQ come from the germline V gene (reference sequence). The CDR3 is made up of 13 amino acids. This chain's CDR3 is CASSLGVAETQYF. CDR3 in DNA: TGTGCTAGCAGCTTAGGGGTCGCGGAGACCCAGTACTTC.

The sample holds many counts of this clonotype. This chain connects TRBV5-1 to TRBJ1-4; 7 bases map to TRBD1. Germline CDR1 SGHRS, CDR2 YFSETQ. V shed 3 bases and J 8 bases; nucleotides not matched to a gene: 13. The CDR3 sequence is 16 residues long. Here the CDR3 DNA reads TGCGCCAGCAGCTCGAGAGGTATCCAGGGGGACGAAAAACTGTTTTTT. It specifies CASSSRGIQGDEKLFF.

There are many counts of this clonotype. This chain links TRBV5-6 with TRBJ1-2; 12 nucleotides line up with TRBD1. The CDR3 consists of 15 residues. Germline V CDR1 and CDR2: SGHDT, YYEEEE. The junction had 8 bases not matched to a gene; V was cut back by 5 bases and J by 6 bases. CDR3 DNA: TGTGCCAGCAGGACCTCGGGACAGGGGGCTAATGGCTACACCTTC. The encoded protein is CASRTSGQGANGYTF.

This clonotype was counted at least ten times. The gene calls are TRBV9 and TRBJ1-1; D might be TRBD1 (6 bases). This CDR3 has 13 amino acids. V was trimmed by 4 bases and J by 5 bases, leaving 12 bases between them. Germline V lookup: CDR1 SGDLS, CDR2 YYNGEE. CDR3 nucleotide sequence: TGTGCCAGCAGCCAAGGGGGGTGGACTGAAGCTTTCTTT. It is translated as CASSQGGWTEAFF.

This clonotype was picked up many times. The rearrangement uses TRBV3-1 and TRBJ1-2; perhaps TRBD1 as D (5 bases). In germline, CDR1 is LGHDT, CDR2 YNNKEL (reference sequence). This CDR3 is built from 16 residues. With 1 base removed from V and 7 bases from J, the gap between germline ends came to 19 bases. DNA of the CDR3: TGTGCCAGCAGCCAAGTGGAGACAGCACCTTTGAGTGGCTACACCTTC. Encoded protein: CASSQVETAPLSGYTF.

This clonotype appeared many times. The chain links TRBV28 to TRBJ1-2; weak D call: TRBD1 (5 bases). Looked up from germline, CDR1 is MDHEN and CDR2 is SYDVKM. The CDR3 covers 15 residues. Deletions cut 4 bases from V and 0 bases from J, with 12 bases between. In DNA form, the CDR3 reads TGTGCCAGCAGTTCAGGGCTCCTAGCTAACTATGGCTACACCTTC. It encodes CASSSGLLANYGYTF.

Many counts were recorded for this clonotype. V is TRBV20-1 and J is TRBJ2-3; 13 nucleotides line up with TRBD2. Germline CDR1 reads DFQATT; CDR2 reads SNEGSKA (reference sequence). This CDR3 has 17 residues. V lost 4 bases and J lost 2; bases outside the gene matches: 9. The DNA for the CDR3 is TGCAGTGCTACCCGACCCACTAGCGGGGGGGCCACAGATACGCAGTATTTT. Amino acids: CSATRPTSGGATDTQYF.

This clonotype was counted at least ten times. The V call is TRBV4-1, the J call TRBJ2-7; D tentatively fits TRBD1 or TRBD2 (5 bases each). The CDR3 has 14 amino acids. Deletions cut 0 bases from V and 1 base from J, with 7 bases between. The germline CDR1 and CDR2 sequences are MGHRA and YSYEKL. The DNA of the CDR3 is TGCGCCAGCAGCCAAGAGGGGGATTCCTACGAGCAGTACTTC. This gives the protein CASSQEGDSYEQYF.

This clonotype was recorded at least ten times. V usage is TRBV13 and J usage is TRBJ2-6; no definite D call. V lost 1 base to trimming and J lost 4 bases, with 11 bases between them. From germline, CDR1 is PRHDT and CDR2 FYEKMQ (reference sequence). CDR3 length equals 16 residues. The CDR3 bases are TGTGCCAGCAGCTTAGCGGCTAGGACCGGGGCCAACGTCCTGACTTTC. Amino acid sequence: CASSLAARTGANVLTF.